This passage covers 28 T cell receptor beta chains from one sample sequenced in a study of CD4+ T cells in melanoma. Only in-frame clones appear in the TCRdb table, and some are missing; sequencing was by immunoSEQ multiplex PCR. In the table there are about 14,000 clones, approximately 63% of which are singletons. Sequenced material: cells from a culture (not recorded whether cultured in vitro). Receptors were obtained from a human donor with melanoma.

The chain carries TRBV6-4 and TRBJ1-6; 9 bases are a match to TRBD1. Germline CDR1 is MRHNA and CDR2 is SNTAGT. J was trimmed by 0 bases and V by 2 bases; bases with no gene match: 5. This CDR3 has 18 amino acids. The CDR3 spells CASSDPDRGSSYNSPLHF. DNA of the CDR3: TGTGCCAGCAGTGACCCTGACAGGGGGAGCTCCTATAATTCACCCCTCCACTTT.

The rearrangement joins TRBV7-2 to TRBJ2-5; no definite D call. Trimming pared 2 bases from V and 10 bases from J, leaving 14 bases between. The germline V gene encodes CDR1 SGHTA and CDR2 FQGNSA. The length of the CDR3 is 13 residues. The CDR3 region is CASSLSRDVGQYF. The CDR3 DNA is TGTGCCAGCAGCTTAAGCCGTGATGTCGGCCAGTACTTC.

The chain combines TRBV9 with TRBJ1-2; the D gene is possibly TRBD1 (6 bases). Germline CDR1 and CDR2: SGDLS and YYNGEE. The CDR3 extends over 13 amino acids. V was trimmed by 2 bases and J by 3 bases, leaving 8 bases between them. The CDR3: CASSVDSYYGYTF. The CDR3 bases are TGTGCCAGCAGCGTGGACAGCTACTATGGCTACACCTTC.

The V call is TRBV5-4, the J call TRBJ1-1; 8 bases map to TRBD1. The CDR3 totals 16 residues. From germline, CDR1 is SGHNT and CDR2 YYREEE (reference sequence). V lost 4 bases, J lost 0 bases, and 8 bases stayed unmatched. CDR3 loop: CASSPGTGFMNTEAFF. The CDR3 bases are TGTGCCAGCAGCCCCGGGACAGGCTTCATGAACACTGAAGCTTTCTTT.

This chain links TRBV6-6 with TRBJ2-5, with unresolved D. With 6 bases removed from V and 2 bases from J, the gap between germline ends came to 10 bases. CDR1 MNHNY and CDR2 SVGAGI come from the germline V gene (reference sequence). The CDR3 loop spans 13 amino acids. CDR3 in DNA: TGTGCCAGCAGCCTTGTACTTCAAGAGACCCAGTACTTC. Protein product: CASSLVLQETQYF.

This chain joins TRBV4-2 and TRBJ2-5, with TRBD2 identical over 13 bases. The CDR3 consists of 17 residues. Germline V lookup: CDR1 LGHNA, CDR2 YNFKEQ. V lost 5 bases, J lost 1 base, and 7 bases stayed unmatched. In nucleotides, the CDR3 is TGTGCCAGCAGCTCCCGGGGACTAGCGGGGCCCCAAGAGACCCAGTACTTC. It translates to CASSSRGLAGPQETQYF.

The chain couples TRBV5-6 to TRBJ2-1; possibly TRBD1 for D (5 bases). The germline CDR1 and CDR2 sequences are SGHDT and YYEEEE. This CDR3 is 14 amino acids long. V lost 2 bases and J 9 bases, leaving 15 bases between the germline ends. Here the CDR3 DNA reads TGTGCCAGCAGCTTAGGGTTTGGGGCGGTTGAGCAGTTCTTC. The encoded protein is CASSLGFGAVEQFF.

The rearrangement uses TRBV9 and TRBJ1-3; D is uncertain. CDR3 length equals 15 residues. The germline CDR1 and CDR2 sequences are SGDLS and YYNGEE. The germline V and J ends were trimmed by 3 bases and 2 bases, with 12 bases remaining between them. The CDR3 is CASSASPSTGNTIYF. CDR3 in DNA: TGTGCCAGCAGCGCCAGCCCGAGTACTGGAAACACCATATATTTT. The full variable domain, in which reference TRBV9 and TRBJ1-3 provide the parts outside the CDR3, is DSGVTQTPKHLITATGQRVTLRCSPRSGDLSVYWYQQSLDQGLQFLIQYYNGEERAKGNILERFSAQQFPDLHSELNLSSLELGDSALYFCASSASPSTGNTIYFGEGSWLTVV.

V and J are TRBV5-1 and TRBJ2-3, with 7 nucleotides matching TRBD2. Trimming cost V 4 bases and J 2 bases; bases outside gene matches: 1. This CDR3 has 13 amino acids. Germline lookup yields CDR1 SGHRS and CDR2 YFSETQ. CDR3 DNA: TGCGCCAGCAGCGGGGACTACACAGATACGCAGTATTTT. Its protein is CASSGDYTDTQYF.

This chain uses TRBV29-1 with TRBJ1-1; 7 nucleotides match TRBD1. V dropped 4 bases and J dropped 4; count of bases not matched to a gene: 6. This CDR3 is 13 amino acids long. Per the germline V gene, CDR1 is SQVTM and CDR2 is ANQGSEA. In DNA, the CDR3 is TGCAGCGTTGGTAGACAGGGCCGCACTGAAGCTTTCTTT. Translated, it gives CSVGRQGRTEAFF.

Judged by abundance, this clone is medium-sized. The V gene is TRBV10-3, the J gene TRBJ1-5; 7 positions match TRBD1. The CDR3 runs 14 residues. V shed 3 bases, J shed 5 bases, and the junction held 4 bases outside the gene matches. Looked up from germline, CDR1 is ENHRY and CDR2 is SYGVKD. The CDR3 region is CAISDSTGYQPQHF. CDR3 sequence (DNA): TGTGCCATCAGTGACTCGACAGGGTATCAGCCCCAGCATTTT.

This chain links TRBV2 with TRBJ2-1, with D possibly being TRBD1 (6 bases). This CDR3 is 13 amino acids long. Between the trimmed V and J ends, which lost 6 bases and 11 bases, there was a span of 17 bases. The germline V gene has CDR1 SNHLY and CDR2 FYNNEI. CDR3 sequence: CASRSLEGGKQFF. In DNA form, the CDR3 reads TGTGCCAGCAGATCCCTGGAAGGGGGAAAGCAGTTCTTC.

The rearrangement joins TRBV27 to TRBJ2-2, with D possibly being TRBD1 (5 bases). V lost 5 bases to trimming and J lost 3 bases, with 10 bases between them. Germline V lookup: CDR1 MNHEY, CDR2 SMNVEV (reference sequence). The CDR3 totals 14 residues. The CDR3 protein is CASSLDRYTGELFF. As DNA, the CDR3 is TGTGCCAGCAGTCTCGACAGATACACCGGGGAGCTGTTTTTT.

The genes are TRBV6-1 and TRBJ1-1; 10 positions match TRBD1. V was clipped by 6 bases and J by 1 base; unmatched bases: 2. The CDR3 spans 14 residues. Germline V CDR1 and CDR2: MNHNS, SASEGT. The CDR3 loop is CASRDRGGNTEAFF. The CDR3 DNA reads TGTGCCAGCAGGGACAGGGGGGGGAACACTGAAGCTTTCTTT.

The CDR3: CASSYRDRGNYEQYF. Here the CDR3 DNA reads TGTGCCAGTAGCTACCGGGACAGGGGAAACTACGAGCAGTACTTC. This chain uses TRBV19 with TRBJ2-7; 10 bases match TRBD1. Losses at the gene ends were 6 bases for V and 3 bases for J; bases not matched to a gene: 8. The CDR3 is made up of 15 amino acids. Germline loops: CDR1 LNHDA, CDR2 SQIVND (reference sequence).

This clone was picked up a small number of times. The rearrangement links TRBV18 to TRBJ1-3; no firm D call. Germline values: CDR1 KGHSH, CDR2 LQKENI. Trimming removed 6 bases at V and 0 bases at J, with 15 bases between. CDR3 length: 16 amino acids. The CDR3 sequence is CASSHPPANSGNTIYF. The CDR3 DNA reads TGTGCCAGCTCCCACCCGCCAGCAAACTCTGGAAACACCATATATTTT.

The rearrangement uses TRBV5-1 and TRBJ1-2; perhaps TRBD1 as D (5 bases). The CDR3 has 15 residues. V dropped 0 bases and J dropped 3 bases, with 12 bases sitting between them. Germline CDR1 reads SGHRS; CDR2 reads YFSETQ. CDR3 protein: CASSLVGVGDYGYTF. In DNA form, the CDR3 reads TGCGCCAGCAGCTTGGTCGGGGTAGGGGACTATGGCTACACCTTC.

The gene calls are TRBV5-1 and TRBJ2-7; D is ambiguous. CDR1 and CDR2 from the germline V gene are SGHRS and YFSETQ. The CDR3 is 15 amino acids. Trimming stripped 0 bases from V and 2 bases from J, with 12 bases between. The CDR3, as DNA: TGCGCCAGCAGCTTGGGACCTACAGAAACCTACGAGCAGTACTTC. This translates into CASSLGPTETYEQYF.

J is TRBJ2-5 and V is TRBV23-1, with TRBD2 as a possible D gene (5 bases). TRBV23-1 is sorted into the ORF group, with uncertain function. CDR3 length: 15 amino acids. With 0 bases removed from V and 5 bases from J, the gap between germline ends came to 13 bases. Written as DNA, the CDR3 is TGCGCCAGCAGTCAATCTGGGCTAGCTGGGGAGACCCAGTACTTC. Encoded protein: CASSQSGLAGETQYF.

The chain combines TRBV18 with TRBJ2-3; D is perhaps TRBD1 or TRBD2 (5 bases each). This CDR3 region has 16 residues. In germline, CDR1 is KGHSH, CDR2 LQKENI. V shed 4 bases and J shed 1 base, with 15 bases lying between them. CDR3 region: CASSREGGGGTDTQYF. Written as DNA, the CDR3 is TGTGCCAGCTCACGAGAAGGTGGGGGAGGCACAGATACGCAGTATTTT. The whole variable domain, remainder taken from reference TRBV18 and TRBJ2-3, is NAGVMQNPRHLVRRRGQEARLRCSPMKGHSHVYWYRQLPEEGLKFMVYLQKENIIDESGMPKERFSAEFPKEGPSILRIQQVVRGDSAAYFCASSREGGGGTDTQYFGPGTRLTVL.

The CDR3 DNA reads as TGTGCCAGCAGCTTCGCCGGGACTAGCGGGGGGCGGAGCTCCTACAATGAGCAGTTCTTC. It translates to CASSFAGTSGGRSSYNEQFF. J is TRBJ2-1 and V is TRBV9, with 15 bases identical to TRBD2. Trimming cost V 4 bases and J 0 bases; bases outside gene matches: 11. The CDR3 loop spans 20 amino acids. Germline V gives CDR1 SGDLS, CDR2 YYNGEE.

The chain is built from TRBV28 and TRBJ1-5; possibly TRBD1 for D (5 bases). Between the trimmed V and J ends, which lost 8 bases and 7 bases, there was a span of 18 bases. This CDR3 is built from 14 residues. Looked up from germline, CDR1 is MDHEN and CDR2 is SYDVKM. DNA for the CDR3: TGTGCCAGCCATACCCCAGGGCGGGGGCAGCCCCAGCATTTT. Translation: CASHTPGRGQPQHF. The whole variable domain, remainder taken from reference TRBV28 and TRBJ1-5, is DVKVTQSSRYLVKRTGEKVFLECVQDMDHENMFWYRQDPGLGLRLIYFSYDVKMKEKGDIPEGYSVSREKKERFSLILESASTNQTSMYLCASHTPGRGQPQHFGDGTRLSIL.

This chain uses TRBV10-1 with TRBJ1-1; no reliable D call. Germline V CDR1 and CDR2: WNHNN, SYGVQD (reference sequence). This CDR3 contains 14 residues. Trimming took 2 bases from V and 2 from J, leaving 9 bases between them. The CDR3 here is CASSEPALNTEAFF. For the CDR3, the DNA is TGCGCCAGCAGTGAGCCGGCACTCAACACTGAAGCTTTCTTT.

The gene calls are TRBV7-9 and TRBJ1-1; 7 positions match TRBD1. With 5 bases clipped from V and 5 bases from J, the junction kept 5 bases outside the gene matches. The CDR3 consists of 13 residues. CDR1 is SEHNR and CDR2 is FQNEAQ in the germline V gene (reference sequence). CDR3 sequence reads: CASSPQGNTEAFF. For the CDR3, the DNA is TGTGCCAGCAGCCCACAGGGGAATACTGAAGCTTTCTTT.

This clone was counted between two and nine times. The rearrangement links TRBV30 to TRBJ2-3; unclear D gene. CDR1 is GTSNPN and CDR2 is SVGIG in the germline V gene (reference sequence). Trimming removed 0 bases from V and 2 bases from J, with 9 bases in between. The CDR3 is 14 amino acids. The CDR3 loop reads CAWSVARNTDTQYF. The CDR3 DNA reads TGTGCCTGGAGTGTGGCAAGGAACACAGATACGCAGTATTTT.

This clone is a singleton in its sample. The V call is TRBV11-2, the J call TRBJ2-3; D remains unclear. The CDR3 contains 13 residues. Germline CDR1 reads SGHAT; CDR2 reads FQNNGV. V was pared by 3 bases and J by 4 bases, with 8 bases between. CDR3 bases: TGTGCCAGCAGCTTTGCCACGGCAGATACGCAGTATTTT. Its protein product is CASSFATADTQYF.

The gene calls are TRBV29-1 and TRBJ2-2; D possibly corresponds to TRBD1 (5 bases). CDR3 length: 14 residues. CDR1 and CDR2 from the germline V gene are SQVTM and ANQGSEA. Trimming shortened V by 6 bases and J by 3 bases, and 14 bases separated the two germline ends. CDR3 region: CSVARIGDTGELFF. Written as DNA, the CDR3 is TGCAGCGTCGCCCGGATAGGGGACACCGGGGAGCTGTTTTTT.

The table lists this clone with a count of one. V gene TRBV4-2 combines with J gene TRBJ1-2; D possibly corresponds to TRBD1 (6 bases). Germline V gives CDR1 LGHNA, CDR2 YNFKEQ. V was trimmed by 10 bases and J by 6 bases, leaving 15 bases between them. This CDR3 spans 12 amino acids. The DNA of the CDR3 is TGTGCCACCCAGGACAGAAGTCATGGCTACACCTTC. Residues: CATQDRSHGYTF.